A single sample gave rise to the 2 T cell receptor beta chains below, sequenced in a study of shared clonotypes between healthy human individuals (dated by TCRdb to the early 2020s). Libraries were made using the immunoSEQ multiplex PCR assay. TCRdb stores this immuneACCESS table with in-frame sequences only. Part of the clones is absent; in the studies checked, under half of the shortfall reflects unresolved V genes, and no reason is known for the rest. The sample table records hundreds of thousands of clones; under 80% of these occur just once. The ten largest clonotypes hold about 1.7% of the sample. What was sequenced was memory CD4+ T cells sorted from blood. The label giving this sample's cell subset or site can be read as: CD45RA-negative fraction. The origin of the receptors is a woman in her twenties or thirties in good health.

This clone was counted only a few times. This sequence joins TRBV6-5 and TRBJ1-5; D call uncertain. Trimming took off 6 bases at V and 7 bases at J, with 13 bases between the two ends. The CDR3 length is 13 residues. Germline assignment: CDR1 MNHEY and CDR2 SVGAGI. CDR3 region: CASRVTSGQPQHF. DNA for the CDR3: TGTGCCAGCAGAGTTACGTCGGGGCAGCCCCAGCATTTT.

V is TRBV5-6 and J is TRBJ1-1; the D is unclear. Germline CDR1 and CDR2: SGHDT and YYEEEE. Trimming took off 4 bases at V and 7 bases at J, with 14 bases between the two ends. This CDR3 contains 13 residues. The CDR3 nucleotides read TGTGCCAGCAGCCCGAGCACCCTCGGTGAAGCTTTCTTT. Protein: CASSPSTLGEAFF.